What follows describes a single TCR beta chain. Its antigen is unknown. Unmatched junction bases numbered 5, after V lost 0 bases and J lost 5 bases. In germline, CDR1 is MGHRA, CDR2 YSYEKL. The CDR3 has 15 residues. This specimen comes from a study of cytomegalovirus exposure and HLA in healthy donors. Study results and caveats: Generally TCR sequences proved uncommon, though certain public TCRs appeared in numerous donors. First-cohort TCR clusters tended to co-occur in the 130 or so validation repertoires, a later analysis found.

Method: immunoSEQ multiplex PCR; TCRdb's copy keeps in-frame clones and lacks some. The sample has more than 95,000 clones, roughly 90% seen once. The sequenced sample was PBMCs. This receptor was obtained from a woman between 18 and 29 years old in good health and CMV-seronegative. V is TRBV4-1 and J is TRBJ1-1; TRBD1 agrees at 8 bases. The CDR3 sequence is CASSQEPGQVTEAFF. CDR3 in DNA: TGCGCCAGCAGCCAAGAACCGGGACAGGTAACTGAAGCTTTCTTT.